The source of this T cell receptor beta chain is a study of T cells in Graves' hyperthyroidism and ophthalmopathy. Regarding the study as a whole: Stable hyperthyroidism was separated from ophthalmopathy by a model based on 13 V-J features.

This clonotype occurred many times. Its antigen is as yet unknown. What was amplified from RNA transcripts were TCR beta CDR3 regions. Initially, a first-round RT-PCR of the TCR CDR3 employed the HTBI primer set. MiXCR was run by TCRdb on the multiplex PCR reads, yielding one entry per CDR3 protein. The data hold about 580,000 distinct CDR3 sequences, with roughly 50% observed a single time. Reasons for excluding patients were uncontrolled infection, other autoimmune disease, pregnancy or lactation. Orbital computed tomography, thyroid ultrasound, serum thyroxine and TRAb, and clinical symptoms together informed the diagnoses. The sequencing sample was made of peripheral blood or thyroid tissue (not recorded which). The TCR sequence derives from a young woman with Graves' hyperthyroidism.

The CDR3 bases are TGTGCCAGCAGCTTTGGGGGCAGAACCTACGAGCAGTACTTC. The encoded protein is CASSFGGRTYEQYF. This chain connects TRBV7-9 to TRBJ2-7, with D possibly matching TRBD1 (6 bases). V shed 3 bases and J shed 2 bases, with 11 bases lying between them. The CDR3 runs 14 residues. CDR1 is SEHNR and CDR2 is FQNEAQ in the germline V gene (reference sequence). Complete variable domain (other parts from reference TRBV7-9 and TRBJ2-7): DTGVSQNPRHKITKRGQNVTFRCDPISEHNRLYWYRQTLGQGPEFLTYFQNEAQLEKSRLLSDRFSAERPKGSFSTLEIQRTEQGDSAMYLCASSFGGRTYEQYFGPGTRLTVT.